Each of the 5 T cell receptor beta chains below was sequenced from the same sample in a study of cytomegalovirus exposure and HLA in healthy donors. The PCR had 60 Vbeta and 13 Jbeta primers. Sequencing was performed with immunoSEQ multiplex PCR; in TCRdb, only in-frame clones are kept and a portion is missing. The sample holds about 89,000 clones; 60% to 80% are singletons and the top ten take approximately 3.7%. The sample consisted of PBMCs. Every receptor here comes from a man aged 25-45 years in good health and CMV-seronegative.

The genes are TRBV28 and TRBJ2-7; TRBD2 aligns across 12 bases. The CDR3 is 18 residues long. Germline CDR1 reads MDHEN; CDR2 reads SYDVKM. After removal of 4 bases from V and 3 bases from J, the junction contained 13 bases not matched to a gene. The CDR3: CASSSFRLAGAVGYEQYF. The CDR3 DNA is TGTGCCAGCAGTTCCTTTCGACTAGCGGGAGCCGTGGGCTACGAGCAGTACTTC.

The rearrangement links TRBV5-1 to TRBJ2-7; tentative D call: TRBD2 (5 bases). V was pared by 0 bases and J by 3 bases, with 7 bases between. CDR1 is SGHRS, CDR2 YFSETQ, per germline. CDR3 length: 13 residues. The CDR3 DNA reads as TGCGCCAGCAGCTTGGCCGGGATCTACGAGCAGTACTTC. It is translated as CASSLAGIYEQYF.

The CDR3 DNA sequence: TGTGCCAGCAGCCCACAGGGACAGGGTTCATACGAGCAGTACTTC. It translates to CASSPQGQGSYEQYF. This rearrangement joins TRBV11-2 to TRBJ2-7; 9 bases align to TRBD1. The germline CDR1 and CDR2 sequences are SGHAT and FQNNGV. V was clipped by 5 bases and J by 4 bases; unmatched bases: 9. The CDR3 is 15 amino acids.

V gene TRBV29-1 combines with J gene TRBJ2-5; D is unclear. CDR1 and CDR2 (germline): SQVTM, ANQGSEA. Deletions cut 3 bases from V and 1 base from J, with 12 bases between. The CDR3 length is 14 residues. CDR3 nucleotides: TGCAGCGTTGACGGGTCTTCTAGCCAAGAGACCCAGTACTTC. Encoded protein: CSVDGSSSQETQYF.

The rearrangement links TRBV28 to TRBJ2-7, with 9 bases identical to TRBD1. This CDR3 is built from 17 residues. Germline lookup yields CDR1 MDHEN and CDR2 SYDVKM. The V segment lost 4 bases and the J segment 2 bases; nucleotides outside the gene matches: 12. The CDR3 DNA reads TGTGCCAGCAGTTATTCTCGGACAGGGGCCTTTACCTACGAGCAGTACTTC. This encodes CASSYSRTGAFTYEQYF.